This T cell receptor beta chain originates from a study of PD-1 blockade in classical Hodgkin lymphoma. The study, taken as a whole, reports: CD4+ TCR diversity climbed significantly by C4D1, unlike CD8+ TCR diversity. Baseline TCR diversity was reportedly lower in newly diagnosed patients than healthy donors.

Here immunoSEQ multiplex PCR was the method, and the copy in TCRdb shows in-frame clones only, minus some. The sample contains a few thousand clones, about four fifths of which appear only once. This clone has just a few counts. Its matching antigen is unknown. There was relapse after autologous stem cell transplantation in every patient, and there was variation in brentuximab vedotin exposure. The CD8+ T cells came from thawed PBMCs through magnetic negative selection. Germline loops: CDR1 SGHVS, CDR2 FNYEAQ. CDR3 size: 13 residues. The ends were cut back, 1 base at V and 1 base at J, with 4 bases in the middle.

The receptor comes from a human donor with classical Hodgkin lymphoma. Sequenced here: CD8+ T cells from blood, sampled at baseline. The genes are TRBV7-6 and TRBJ1-1, with D unclear. The CDR3 reads CASSLGANTEAFF. As DNA, the CDR3 is TGTGCCAGCAGCTTAGGGGCGAACACTGAAGCTTTCTTT.